The present entry profiles one TCR beta chain with its context. The antigen is not known. The sample is drawn from a study of identifying expanded T cells in peripheral blood. Study-wide results and limits: Across healthy donors, higher total template counts meant significantly greater roughly 2-week count variance.

Collection occurred without any documented infections or immune events in donors. Clones were read by immunoSEQ multiplex PCR, and TCRdb kept only the in-frame ones, dropping some. This table has about 78,000 clones, around 90% appearing once. Germline CDR1 MNHEY, CDR2 SMNVEV (reference sequence). Trimming removed 5 bases from V and 0 bases from J, with 23 bases in between. This CDR3 is built from 20 residues. Sample: blood. This clonotype was sampled from a person aged 18 to 75 in good health. The chain joins TRBV27 to TRBJ2-6; possibly TRBD2 for D (6 bases). The CDR3: CASSTRRRRGFLSGANVLTF. The CDR3 DNA sequence: TGTGCCAGCAGTACCCGGAGGAGGAGGGGCTTCCTCTCTGGGGCCAACGTCCTGACTTTC.